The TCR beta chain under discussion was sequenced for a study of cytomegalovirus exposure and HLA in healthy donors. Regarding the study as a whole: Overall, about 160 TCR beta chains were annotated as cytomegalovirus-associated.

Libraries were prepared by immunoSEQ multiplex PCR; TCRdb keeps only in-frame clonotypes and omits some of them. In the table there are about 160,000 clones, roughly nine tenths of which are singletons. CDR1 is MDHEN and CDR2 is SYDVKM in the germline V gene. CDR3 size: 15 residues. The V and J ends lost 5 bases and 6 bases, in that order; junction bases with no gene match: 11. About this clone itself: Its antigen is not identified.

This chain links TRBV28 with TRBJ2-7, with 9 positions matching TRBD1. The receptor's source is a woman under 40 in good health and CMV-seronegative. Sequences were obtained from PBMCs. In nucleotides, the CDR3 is TGTGCCAGCAGTAAGGGCGCGACAGGGGGGCGCGAGCAGTACTTC. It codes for CASSKGATGGREQYF.